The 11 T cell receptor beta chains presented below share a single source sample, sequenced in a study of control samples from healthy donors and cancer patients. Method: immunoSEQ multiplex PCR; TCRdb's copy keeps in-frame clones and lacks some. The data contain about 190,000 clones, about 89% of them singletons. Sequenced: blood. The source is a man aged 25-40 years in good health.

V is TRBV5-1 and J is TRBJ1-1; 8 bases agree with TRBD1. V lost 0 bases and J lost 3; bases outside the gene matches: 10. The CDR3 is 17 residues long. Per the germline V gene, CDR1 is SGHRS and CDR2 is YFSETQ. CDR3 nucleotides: TGCGCCAGCAGCTTGGGTCCCCCAGGACAGGGCCACACTGAAGCTTTCTTT. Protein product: CASSLGPPGQGHTEAFF. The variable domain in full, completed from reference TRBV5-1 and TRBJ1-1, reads KAGVTQTPRYLIKTRGQQVTLSCSPISGHRSVSWYQQTPGQGLQFLFEYFSETQRNKGNFPGRFSGRQFSNSRSEMNVSTLELGDSALYLCASSLGPPGQGHTEAFFGQGTRLTVV.

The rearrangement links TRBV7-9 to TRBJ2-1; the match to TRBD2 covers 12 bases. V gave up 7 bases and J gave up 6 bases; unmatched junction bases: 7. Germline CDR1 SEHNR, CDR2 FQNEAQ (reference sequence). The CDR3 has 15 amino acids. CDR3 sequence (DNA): TGTGCCAGCATCCAACTAGCGGGGGGCTTCAATGAGCAGTTCTTC. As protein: CASIQLAGGFNEQFF. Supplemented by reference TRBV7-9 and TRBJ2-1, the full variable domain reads DTGVSQNPRHKITKRGQNVTFRCDPISEHNRLYWYRQTLGQGPEFLTYFQNEAQLEKSRLLSDRFSAERPKGSFSTLEIQRTEQGDSAMYLCASIQLAGGFNEQFFGPGTRLTVL.

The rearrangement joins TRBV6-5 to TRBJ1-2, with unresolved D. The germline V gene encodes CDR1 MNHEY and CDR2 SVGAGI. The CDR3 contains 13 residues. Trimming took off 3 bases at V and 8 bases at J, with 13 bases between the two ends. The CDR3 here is CASSYLRTGGYTF. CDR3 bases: TGTGCCAGCAGTTATTTAAGGACGGGGGGCTACACCTTC.

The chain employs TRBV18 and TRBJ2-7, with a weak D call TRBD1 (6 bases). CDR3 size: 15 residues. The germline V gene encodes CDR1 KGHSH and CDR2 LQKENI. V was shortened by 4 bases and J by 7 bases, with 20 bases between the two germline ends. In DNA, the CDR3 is TGTGCCAGCTCACAAAGACAGGTCGTTGATGCAGAGCAGTACTTC. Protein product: CASSQRQVVDAEQYF.

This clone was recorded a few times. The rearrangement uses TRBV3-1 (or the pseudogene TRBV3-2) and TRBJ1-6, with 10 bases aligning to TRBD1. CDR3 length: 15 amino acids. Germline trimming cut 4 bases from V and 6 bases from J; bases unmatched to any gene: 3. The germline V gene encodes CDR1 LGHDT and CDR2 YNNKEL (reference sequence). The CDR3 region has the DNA TGTGCCAGCAGCCGGGGACAGGGGATTAATTCACCCCTCCACTTT. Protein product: CASSRGQGINSPLHF.

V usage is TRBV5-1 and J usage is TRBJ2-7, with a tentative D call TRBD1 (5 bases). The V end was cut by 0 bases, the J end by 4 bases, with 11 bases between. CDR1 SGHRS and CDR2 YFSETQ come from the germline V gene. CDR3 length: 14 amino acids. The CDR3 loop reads CASSLAGNRYEQYF. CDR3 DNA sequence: TGCGCCAGCAGCTTGGCAGGGAATCGGTACGAGCAGTACTTC.

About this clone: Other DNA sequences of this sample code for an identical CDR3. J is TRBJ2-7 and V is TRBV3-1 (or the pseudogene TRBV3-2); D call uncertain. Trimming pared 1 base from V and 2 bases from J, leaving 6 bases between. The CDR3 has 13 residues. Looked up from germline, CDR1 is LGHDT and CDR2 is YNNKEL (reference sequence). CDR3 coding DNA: TGTGCCAGCAGCCAAGCGAATGCCTACGAGCAGTACTTC. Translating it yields CASSQANAYEQYF.

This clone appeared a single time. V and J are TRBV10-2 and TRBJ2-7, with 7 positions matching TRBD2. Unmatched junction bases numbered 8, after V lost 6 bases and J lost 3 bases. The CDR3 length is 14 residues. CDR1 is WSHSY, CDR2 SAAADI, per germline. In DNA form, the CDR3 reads TGCGCCAGCAGGAGGGAGGGAGGTCTCTACGAGCAGTACTTC. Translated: CASRREGGLYEQYF.

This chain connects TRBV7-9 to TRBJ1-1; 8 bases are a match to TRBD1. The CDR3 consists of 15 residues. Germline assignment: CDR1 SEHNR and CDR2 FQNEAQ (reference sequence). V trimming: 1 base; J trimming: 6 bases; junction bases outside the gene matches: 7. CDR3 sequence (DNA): TGTGCCAGCAGCTTAGACTCAGGGGGCAGATCTGAAGCTTTCTTT. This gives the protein CASSLDSGGRSEAFF.

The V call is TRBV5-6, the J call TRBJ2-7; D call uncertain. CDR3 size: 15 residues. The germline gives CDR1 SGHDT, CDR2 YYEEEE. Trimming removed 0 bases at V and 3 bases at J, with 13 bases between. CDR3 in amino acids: CASSLAVLPGYEQYF. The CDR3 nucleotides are TGTGCCAGCAGCTTGGCTGTTCTCCCAGGCTACGAGCAGTACTTC.

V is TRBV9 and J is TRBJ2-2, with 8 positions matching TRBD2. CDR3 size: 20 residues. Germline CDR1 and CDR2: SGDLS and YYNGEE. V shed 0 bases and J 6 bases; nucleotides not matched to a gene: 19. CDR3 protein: CASSVDPGGLFSQSAGELFF. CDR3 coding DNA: TGTGCCAGCAGCGTAGATCCGGGGGGGCTTTTTTCTCAATCGGCCGGGGAGCTGTTTTTT.